One sample yielded the 17 T cell receptor beta chains listed below, sequenced in a study of radiotherapy plus CTLA-4 blockade in lung cancer. TCRdb keeps only in-frame clones here, not all; method: immunoSEQ multiplex PCR. The sample shows 65,000 to 70,000 clones, 70% to 80% of them seen only once. Sequences were derived from peripheral blood, sampled from a patient treated with radiotherapy plus ipilimumab. Receptors originate from a human donor with non-small cell lung cancer who had a complete response to radiotherapy plus ipilimumab.

The gene calls are TRBV7-2 and TRBJ2-2; perhaps D is TRBD1 or TRBD2 (5 bases each). The V end was cut by 1 base, the J end by 5 bases, with 11 bases between. The CDR3 is 15 amino acids. Germline CDR1 SGHTA, CDR2 FQGNSA. CDR3 amino acids: CASSLGHWGTGELFF. The CDR3 bases are TGTGCCAGCAGCTTAGGGCACTGGGGGACCGGGGAGCTGTTTTTT.

This chain links TRBV4-1 with TRBJ2-5; 12 bases fit TRBD1. The end of the DNA is better explained by TRBJ2-7, so the J call may be wrong. Germline loops: CDR1 MGHRA, CDR2 YSYEKL. CDR3 length: 15 amino acids. The CDR3 DNA reads as TGCGCCAGCAGCCAAGGGGACAGGGGGCACTACGAGCAGTACTTC. Protein product: CASSQGDRGHYEQYF.

The J gene is TRBJ1-1, the V gene TRBV30; D may be TRBD1 (5 bases). This CDR3 has 15 residues. Trimming stripped 0 bases from V and 5 bases from J, with 16 bases between. Germline CDR1 GTSNPN, CDR2 SVGIG (reference sequence). CDR3 residues: CAWSVLRALGTEAFF. Written as DNA, the CDR3 is TGTGCCTGGAGTGTACTCAGGGCCCTGGGGACTGAAGCTTTCTTT. The full variable domain, with the rest looked up from reference TRBV30 and TRBJ1-1, is SQTIHQWPATLVQPVGSPLSLECTVEGTSNPNLYWYRQAAGRGLQLLFYSVGIGQISSEVPQNLSASRPQDRQFILSSKKLLLSDSGFYLCAWSVLRALGTEAFFGQGTRLTVV.

The genes are TRBV11-2 and TRBJ1-2; perhaps TRBD1 as D (6 bases). Trimming removed 1 base at V and 8 bases at J, with 11 bases between. The CDR3 consists of 13 residues. From germline, CDR1 is SGHAT and CDR2 FQNNGV. CDR3 coding DNA: TGTGCCAGCAGCTTAGGCGGACAGAGGGGCTACACCTTC. Its protein is CASSLGGQRGYTF. Variable domain in full (rest from reference TRBV11-2 and TRBJ1-2): EAGVAQSPRYKIIEKRQSVAFWCNPISGHATLYWYQQILGQGPKLLIQFQNNGVVDDSQLPKDRFSAERLKGVDSTLKIQPAKLEDSAVYLCASSLGGQRGYTFGSGTRLTVV.

J is TRBJ2-3 and V is TRBV19; 12 bases line up with TRBD1. V lost 4 bases to trimming and J lost 4 bases; unmatched junction nucleotides: 3. The CDR3 has 15 amino acids. Germline V gives CDR1 LNHDA, CDR2 SQIVND (reference sequence). Here the CDR3 DNA reads TGTGCCAGTAGTAAAGGGACAGGGGGCCCAGATACGCAGTATTTT. Its translation: CASSKGTGGPDTQYF.

The CDR3 DNA follows: TGTGCCAGCTCTCCTACCGCCGGGACAGGGGGCCATGAGCAGTTCTTC. It encodes CASSPTAGTGGHEQFF. The V and J genes are TRBV18 and TRBJ2-1, with 12 bases matching TRBD1. This CDR3 is 16 amino acids long. Germline V lookup: CDR1 KGHSH, CDR2 LQKENI. V gave up 6 bases and J gave up 8 bases; unmatched junction bases: 11.

The V and J genes are TRBV18 and TRBJ2-5; D could derive from TRBD1 or TRBD2 (6 bases each). Judging by the DNA end, TRBJ2-7 fits better; the J call may be wrong. This CDR3 contains 13 residues. Germline-derived CDR1 and CDR2 are KGHSH and LQKENI. CDR3 in DNA: TGTGCCAGCTCACCGCAGGGGACTTACGAGCAGTACTTC. As protein: CASSPQGTYEQYF.

For the CDR3, the DNA is TGTGCCAGCAGCTTAGGGACAGGGGTTCACTATGGCTACACCTTC. It yields the protein CASSLGTGVHYGYTF. This chain joins TRBV5-6 and TRBJ1-2, with TRBD1 matching 10 bases. The CDR3 totals 15 residues. Looked up from germline, CDR1 is SGHDT and CDR2 is YYEEEE. With 2 bases clipped from V and 3 bases from J, the junction kept 4 bases outside the gene matches. Combining the CDR3 with reference TRBV5-6 and TRBJ1-2 gives the whole variable domain DAGVTQSPTHLIKTRGQQVTLRCSPKSGHDTVSWYQQALGQGPQFIFQYYEEEERQRGNFPDRFSGHQFPNYSSELNVNALLLGDSALYLCASSLGTGVHYGYTFGSGTRLTVV.

The chain joins TRBV27 to TRBJ1-2; maybe TRBD1 (6 bases). CDR1 MNHEY and CDR2 SMNVEV come from the germline V gene (reference sequence). V was trimmed by 4 bases and J by 2 bases, leaving 14 bases between them. The CDR3 sequence is 15 residues long. This chain's CDR3 is CASSSQWGRNYGYTF. The CDR3 DNA follows: TGTGCCAGCAGTTCCCAGTGGGGGCGGAACTATGGCTACACCTTC.

A few counts support this clone. The J gene is TRBJ2-2, the V gene TRBV10-2; 9 positions agree with TRBD2. CDR3 length: 16 amino acids. V shed 3 bases, J shed 1 base, and the junction held 3 bases outside the gene matches. The germline V gene has CDR1 WSHSY and CDR2 SAAADI. CDR3 amino acids: CASSDGGGGNTGELFF. The DNA for the CDR3 is TGCGCCAGCAGTGATGGCGGGGGGGGGAACACCGGGGAGCTGTTTTTT.

The chain joins TRBV7-8 to TRBJ2-3, with 10 bases fitting TRBD2. Germline trimming cut 1 base from V and 4 bases from J; bases unmatched to any gene: 5. Germline lookup yields CDR1 SGHVS and CDR2 FQNEAQ. This CDR3 spans 16 amino acids. CDR3 residues: CASSLEQRGGPDTQYF. CDR3 bases: TGTGCCAGCAGCTTAGAGCAGCGGGGGGGTCCAGATACGCAGTATTTT. The full variable domain, rest sourced from reference TRBV7-8 and TRBJ2-3, is GAGVSQSPRYKVAKRGQDVALRCDPISGHVSLFWYQQALGQGPEFLTYFQNEAQLDKSGLPSDRFFAERPEGSVSTLKIQRTQQEDSAVYLCASSLEQRGGPDTQYFGPGTRLTVL.

The V call is TRBV7-6, the J call TRBJ1-1; D is perhaps TRBD1 (5 bases). Germline V gene data show CDR1 as SGHVS and CDR2 as FNYEAQ. CDR3 length: 15 amino acids. V lost 4 bases, J lost 3 bases, and 15 bases lay in between. The CDR3 sequence is CASSSLGGYYTEAFF. In nucleotides, the CDR3 is TGTGCCAGCAGCTCACTGGGGGGGTACTACACTGAAGCTTTCTTT. Full variable domain (outside the CDR3, taken from reference TRBV7-6 and TRBJ1-1): GAGVSQSPRYKVTKRGQDVALRCDPISGHVSLYWYRQALGQGPEFLTYFNYEAQQDKSGLPNDRFSAERPEGSISTLTIQRTEQRDSAMYRCASSSLGGYYTEAFFGQGTRLTVV.

The V gene is TRBV7-8, the J gene TRBJ1-2; D is uncertain. The germline CDR1 and CDR2 sequences are SGHVS and FQNEAQ. The CDR3 spans 14 residues. V lost 1 base and J lost 3, with 9 bases in between. The CDR3 spells CASSLGGVDYGYTF. The CDR3 bases are TGTGCCAGCAGCTTAGGCGGAGTTGACTATGGCTACACCTTC.

The chain couples TRBV19 to TRBJ2-7; the D is unclear. The CDR3 extends over 11 amino acids. From germline, CDR1 is LNHDA and CDR2 SQIVND (reference sequence). Trimming removed 5 bases from V and 3 bases from J, with 5 bases in between. The CDR3 DNA is TGTGCCAGTAGTGATCGCTACGAGCAGTACTTC. As protein: CASSDRYEQYF.

The sample holds a few counts of this clone. The chain has TRBV27 and TRBJ2-7, with D uncertain. The germline V gene has CDR1 MNHEY and CDR2 SMNVEV (reference sequence). V dropped 4 bases and J dropped 3 bases, with 10 bases sitting between them. This CDR3 spans 13 amino acids. The CDR3 DNA reads TGTGCCAGCAGTTCCCAAGAGCTCTACGAGCAGTACTTC. The encoded protein is CASSSQELYEQYF.

V is TRBV10-3 and J is TRBJ1-5; weak D call: TRBD1 (6 bases). Trimming removed 0 bases at V and 7 bases at J, with 10 bases between. Germline V gene lookup returns CDR1 ENHRY and CDR2 SYGVKD. The CDR3 runs 14 residues. The chain's CDR3 is CAISESPGEQPQHF. As DNA, the CDR3 is TGTGCCATCAGTGAGTCGCCAGGGGAACAGCCCCAGCATTTT.

The J gene is TRBJ1-5, the V gene TRBV27; 10 positions agree with TRBD1. J lost 2 bases, V lost 1 base, and 8 bases had no gene match. The CDR3 runs to 18 residues. Looked up from germline, CDR1 is MNHEY and CDR2 is SMNVEV (reference sequence). This chain's CDR3 is CASSLFYTGTGGNQPQHF. The CDR3 DNA reads as TGTGCCAGCAGTTTATTCTACACCGGGACAGGGGGCAATCAGCCCCAGCATTTT.